The clone carrying this T cell receptor (beta chain) was seen a handful of times. Its antigen is as yet unknown. From the reads, TCRdb called clonotypes with MiXCR, one entry per CDR3 protein. The sample carries 550,000 to 850,000 distinct CDR3 sequences, roughly a third recorded once. There are 14 residues in the CDR3. Per the germline V gene, CDR1 is SGHTA and CDR2 is FQGNSA. V was trimmed by 5 bases and J by 8 bases, leaving 16 bases between them. This specimen comes from a study of T cell repertoires in cytomegalovirus infection. Background on the study: CMV infection plus the matching HLA type was flagged by public TCR beta signatures.

The sequence was obtained from a human donor in good health (CMV status not recorded). Some clones in this sample may be carry-over from other donors' samples. Material: cultured PBMCs, obtained from culture after CMV antigen stimulation. The chain combines TRBV7-2 with TRBJ2-1; D ambiguous. This CDR3 reads CASSQLIGIDEQFF. CDR3 bases: TGTGCCAGCAGCCAGTTAATTGGTATAGATGAGCAGTTCTTC.